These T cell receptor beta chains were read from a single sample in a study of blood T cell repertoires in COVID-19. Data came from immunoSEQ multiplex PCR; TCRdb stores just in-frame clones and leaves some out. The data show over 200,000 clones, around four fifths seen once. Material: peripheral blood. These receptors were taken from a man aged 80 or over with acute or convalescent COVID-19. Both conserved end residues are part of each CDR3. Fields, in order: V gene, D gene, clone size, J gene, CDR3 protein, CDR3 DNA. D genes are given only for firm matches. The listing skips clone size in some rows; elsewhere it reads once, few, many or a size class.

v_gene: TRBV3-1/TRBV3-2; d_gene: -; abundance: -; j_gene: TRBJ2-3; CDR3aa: CASSQRGAQTDTQYF; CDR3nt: TGTGCCAGCAGCCAACGGGGGGCGCAGACAGATACGCAGTATTTT
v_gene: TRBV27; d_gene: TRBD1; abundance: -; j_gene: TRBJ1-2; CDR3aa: CASREALGTVYGYTF; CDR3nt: TGTGCCAGCAGGGAAGCCCTCGGGACAGTCTATGGCTACACCTTC
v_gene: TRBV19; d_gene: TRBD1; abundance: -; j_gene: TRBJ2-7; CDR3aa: CASSSTGANYEQYF; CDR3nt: TGTGCCAGTAGTTCAACAGGGGCCAACTACGAGCAGTACTTC
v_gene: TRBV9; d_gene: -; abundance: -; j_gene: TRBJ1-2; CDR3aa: CASSGPDRPSNYGYTF; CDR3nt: TGTGCCAGCAGTGGACCCGACAGGCCCTCTAACTATGGCTACACCTTC
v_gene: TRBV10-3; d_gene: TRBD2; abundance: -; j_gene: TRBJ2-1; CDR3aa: CAIFSGDHNEQFF; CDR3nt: TGTGCCATCTTTAGCGGGGACCACAATGAGCAGTTCTTC
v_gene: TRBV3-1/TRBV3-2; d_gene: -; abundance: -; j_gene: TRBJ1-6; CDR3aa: CASSQGSLGGVSPLHF; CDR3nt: TGTGCCAGCAGCCAAGGCAGTCTAGGAGGGGTGTCACCCCTCCACTTT
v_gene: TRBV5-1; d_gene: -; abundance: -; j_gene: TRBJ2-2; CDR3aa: CASTPTANTGELFF; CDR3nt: TGCGCCAGCACCCCGACAGCCAACACCGGGGAGCTGTTTTTT
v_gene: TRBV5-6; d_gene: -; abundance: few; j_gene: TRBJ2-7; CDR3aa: CASSASVSSYEQYF; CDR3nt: TGTGCCAGCAGCGCAAGTGTCAGCTCCTACGAGCAGTACTTC
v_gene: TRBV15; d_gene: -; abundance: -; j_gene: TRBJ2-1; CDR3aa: CATSRDRVNEQFF; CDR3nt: TGTGCCACCAGCAGAGATCGCGTCAATGAGCAGTTCTTC
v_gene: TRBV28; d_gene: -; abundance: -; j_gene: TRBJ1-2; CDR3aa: CASRPDARAGYTF; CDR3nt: TGTGCCAGCAGGCCCGATGCGAGAGCTGGCTACACCTTC
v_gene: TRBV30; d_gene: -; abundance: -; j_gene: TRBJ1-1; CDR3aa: CAWSPGAGTEAFF; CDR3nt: TGTGCCTGGAGTCCAGGGGCAGGCACTGAAGCTTTCTTT
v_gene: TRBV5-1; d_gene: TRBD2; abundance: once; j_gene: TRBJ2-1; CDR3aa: CASTSDLGGSLDNEQFF; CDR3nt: TGCGCCAGCACCTCGGACTTAGGCGGGAGCTTGGACAATGAGCAGTTCTTC
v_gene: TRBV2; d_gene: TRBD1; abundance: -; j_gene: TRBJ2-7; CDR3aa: CASSGATGFYYF; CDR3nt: TGTGCCAGCAGTGGGGCGACAGGGTTCTATTACTTC
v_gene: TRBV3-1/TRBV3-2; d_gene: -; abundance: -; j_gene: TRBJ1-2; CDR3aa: CASSRRGGLNGYTF; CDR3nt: TGTGCCAGCAGCCGAAGAGGCGGACTCAATGGCTACACCTTC
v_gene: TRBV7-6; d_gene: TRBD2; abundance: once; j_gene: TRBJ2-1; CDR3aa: CASSLEPGTSLYNEQFF; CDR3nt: TGTGCCAGCAGCTTAGAGCCCGGGACTAGCCTTTACAATGAGCAGTTCTTC
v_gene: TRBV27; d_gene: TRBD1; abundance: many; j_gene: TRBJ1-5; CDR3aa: CASRRTGGNQPQHF; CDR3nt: TGTGCCAGCAGGCGGACAGGGGGGAATCAGCCCCAGCATTTT
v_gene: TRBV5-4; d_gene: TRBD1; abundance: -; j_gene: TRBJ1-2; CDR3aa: CASSSGTGIILGYTF; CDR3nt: TGTGCCAGCAGCTCTGGGACAGGGATCATTCTTGGCTACACCTTC
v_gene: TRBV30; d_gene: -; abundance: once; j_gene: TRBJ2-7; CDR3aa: CAWSVKQSPYEQYF; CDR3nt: TGTGCCTGGAGTGTAAAGCAAAGCCCCTACGAGCAGTACTTC
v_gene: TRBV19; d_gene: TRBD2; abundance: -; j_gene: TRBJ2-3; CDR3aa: CASSSRLAHTDTQYF; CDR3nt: TGTGCCAGTAGTTCGCGACTAGCGCACACAGATACGCAGTATTTT
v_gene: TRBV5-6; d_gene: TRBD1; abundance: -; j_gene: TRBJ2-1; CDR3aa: CASSPGQGFNEQFF; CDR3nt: TGTGCCAGCAGCCCGGGACAGGGGTTCAATGAGCAGTTCTTC
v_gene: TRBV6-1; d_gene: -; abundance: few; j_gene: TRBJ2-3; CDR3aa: CASSEASLWTDTQYF; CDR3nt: TGTGCCAGCAGTGAAGCTAGCCTCTGGACAGATACGCAGTATTTT
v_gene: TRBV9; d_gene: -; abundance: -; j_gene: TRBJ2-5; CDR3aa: CASSVASSGWETQYF; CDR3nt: TGTGCCAGCAGCGTAGCCTCAAGCGGATGGGAGACCCAGTACTTC
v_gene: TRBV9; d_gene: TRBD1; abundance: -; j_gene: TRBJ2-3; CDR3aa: CASSARQGTSTDTQYF; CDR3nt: TGTGCCAGCAGCGCCCGACAGGGGACTAGCACAGATACGCAGTATTTT
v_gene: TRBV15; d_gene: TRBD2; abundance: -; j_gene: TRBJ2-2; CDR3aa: CATSRWGLSGGAPGELFF; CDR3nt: TGTGCCACCAGCAGATGGGGGTTAAGCGGGGGGGCCCCCGGGGAGCTGTTTTTT
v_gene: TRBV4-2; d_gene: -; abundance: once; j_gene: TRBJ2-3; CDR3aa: CASSQDEVVAGGSVIKYF; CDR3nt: -
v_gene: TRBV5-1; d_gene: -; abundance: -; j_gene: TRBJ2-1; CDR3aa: CASGLSANPLYNEQFF; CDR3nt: TGCGCCAGCGGTCTCAGCGCCAACCCCCTCTACAATGAGCAGTTCTTC
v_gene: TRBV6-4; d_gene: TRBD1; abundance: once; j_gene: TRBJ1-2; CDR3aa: CASSDDGTVPNYGYTF; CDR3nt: TGTGCCAGCAGTGACGACGGGACAGTCCCAAACTATGGCTACACCTTC
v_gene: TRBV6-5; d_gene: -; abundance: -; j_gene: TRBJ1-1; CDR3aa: CASSYPGGTEAFF; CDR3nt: TGTGCCAGCAGTTACCCGGGTGGCACTGAAGCTTTCTTT
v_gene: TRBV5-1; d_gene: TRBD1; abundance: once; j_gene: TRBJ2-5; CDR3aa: CASSFDRVASRAQYF; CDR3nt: TGCGCCAGCAGCTTCGACAGGGTCGCCTCGCGAGCCCAGTACTTC
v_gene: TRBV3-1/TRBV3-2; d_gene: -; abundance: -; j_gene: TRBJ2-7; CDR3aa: CASSQGYSRNEQYF; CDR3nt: TGTGCCAGCAGCCAAGGTTACAGCCGGAACGAGCAGTACTTC
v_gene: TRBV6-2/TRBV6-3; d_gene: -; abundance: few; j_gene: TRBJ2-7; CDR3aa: CASSYGMGEIKYEQYF; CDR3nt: TGTGCCAGCAGTTATGGGATGGGAGAAATCAAATACGAGCAGTACTTC
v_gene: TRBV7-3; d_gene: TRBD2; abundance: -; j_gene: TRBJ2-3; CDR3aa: CASSSLAGDFRGTDTQYF; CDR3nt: TGTGCCAGCAGCTCACTAGCGGGAGATTTTAGGGGCACAGATACGCAGTATTTT
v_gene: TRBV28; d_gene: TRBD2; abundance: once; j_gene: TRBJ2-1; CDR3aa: CASSLVGRAMDNEQFF; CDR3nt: TGTGCCAGCAGTTTGGTGGGGAGGGCAATGGACAATGAGCAGTTCTTC
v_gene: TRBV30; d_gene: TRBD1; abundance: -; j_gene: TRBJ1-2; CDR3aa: CAWSLQGVGGYTF; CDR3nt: TGTGCCTGGAGTCTTCAGGGGGTGGGTGGCTACACCTTC
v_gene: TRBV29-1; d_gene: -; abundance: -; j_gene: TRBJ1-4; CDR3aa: CSVREGEKLFF; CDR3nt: TGCAGCGTCCGAGAGGGTGAAAAACTGTTTTTT
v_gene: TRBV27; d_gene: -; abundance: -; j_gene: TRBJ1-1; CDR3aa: CASSLSTGGEAFF; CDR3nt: TGTGCCAGCAGTTTATCTACAGGCGGTGAAGCTTTCTTT
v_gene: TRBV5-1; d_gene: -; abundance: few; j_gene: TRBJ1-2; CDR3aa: CASSLAPGDNYGYTF; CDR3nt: TGCGCCAGCAGCTTGGCGCCAGGGGATAACTATGGCTACACCTTC
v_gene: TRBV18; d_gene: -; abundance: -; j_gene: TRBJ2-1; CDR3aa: CASSLSGNNEQFF; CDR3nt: TGTGCCAGCTCATTATCCGGGAACAATGAGCAGTTCTTC
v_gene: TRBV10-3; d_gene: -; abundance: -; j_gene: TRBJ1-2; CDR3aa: CAISEGADYGYTF; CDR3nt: TGTGCCATCAGTGAGGGGGCAGACTATGGCTACACCTTC
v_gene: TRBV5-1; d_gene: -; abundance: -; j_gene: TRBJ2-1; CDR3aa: CASSSGKGLDNEQFF; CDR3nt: TGCGCCAGCAGCTCTGGGAAGGGGTTAGACAATGAGCAGTTCTTC
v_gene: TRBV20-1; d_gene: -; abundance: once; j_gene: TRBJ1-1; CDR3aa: CSASGVRGTMNTEAFF; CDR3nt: TGCAGTGCTAGTGGGGTGCGGGGGACCATGAACACTGAAGCTTTCTTT
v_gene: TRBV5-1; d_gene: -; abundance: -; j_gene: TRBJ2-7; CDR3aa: CASYNTGSTYEQYF; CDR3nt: TGCGCCAGCTACAACACAGGTTCTACCTACGAGCAGTACTTC
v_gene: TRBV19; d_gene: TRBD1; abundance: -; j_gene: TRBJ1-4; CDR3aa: CASSQQGASEKLFF; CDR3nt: TGTGCCAGTAGCCAACAGGGGGCTTCTGAAAAACTGTTTTTT
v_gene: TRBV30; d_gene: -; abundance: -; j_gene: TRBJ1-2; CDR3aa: CAWSLGGYGYTF; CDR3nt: TGTGCCTGGAGCTTGGGGGGCTATGGCTACACCTTC
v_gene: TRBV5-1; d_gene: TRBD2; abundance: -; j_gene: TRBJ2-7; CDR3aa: CASSPASGAWEQYF; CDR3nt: TGCGCCAGCAGTCCCGCTAGCGGGGCCTGGGAGCAGTACTTC
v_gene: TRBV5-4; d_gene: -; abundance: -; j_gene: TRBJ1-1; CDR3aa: CASSLGRGYEAFF; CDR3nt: TGTGCCAGCAGCTTGGGCAGGGGTTATGAAGCTTTCTTT
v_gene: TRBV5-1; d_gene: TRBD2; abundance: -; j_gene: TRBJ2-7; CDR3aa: CASNREGAYEQYF; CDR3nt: TGCGCCAGCAACCGGGAGGGCGCCTACGAGCAGTACTTC
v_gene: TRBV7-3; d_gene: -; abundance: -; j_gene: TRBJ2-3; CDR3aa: CASSYTLTDTQYF; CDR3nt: TGTGCCAGCAGCTATACATTAACAGATACGCAGTATTTT
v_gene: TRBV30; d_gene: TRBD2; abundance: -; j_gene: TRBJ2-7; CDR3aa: CAWRGLAGGEQYF; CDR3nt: TGTGCCTGGAGGGGACTAGCGGGAGGCGAGCAGTACTTC
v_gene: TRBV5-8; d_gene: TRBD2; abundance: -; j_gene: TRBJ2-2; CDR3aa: CASSSVLAGVSTNTGELFF; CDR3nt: TGTGCCAGCAGCTCGGTATTAGCGGGGGTGTCTACGAACACCGGGGAGCTGTTTTTT
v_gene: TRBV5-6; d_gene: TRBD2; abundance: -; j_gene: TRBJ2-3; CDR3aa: CASNREGGTDTQYF; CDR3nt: TGTGCCAGCAACCGGGAGGGAGGCACAGATACGCAGTATTTT
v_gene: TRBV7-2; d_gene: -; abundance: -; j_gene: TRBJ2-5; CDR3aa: CASSLSVSKETQYF; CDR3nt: TGTGCCAGCAGCCTTAGCGTGTCTAAGGAGACCCAGTACTTC
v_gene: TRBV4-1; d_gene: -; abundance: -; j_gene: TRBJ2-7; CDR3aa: CASSQEPGDNIYEQYF; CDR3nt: TGCGCCAGCAGCCAAGAACCTGGCGACAACATCTACGAGCAGTACTTC
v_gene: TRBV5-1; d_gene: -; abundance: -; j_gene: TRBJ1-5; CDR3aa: CASRPGGVNQPQHF; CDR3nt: TGCGCCAGCAGACCTGGGGGGGTGAATCAGCCCCAGCATTTT
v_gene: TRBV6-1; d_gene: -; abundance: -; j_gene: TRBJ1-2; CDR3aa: CASSEALGAYSTPYGYTF; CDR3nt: TGTGCCAGCAGTGAAGCGCTTGGGGCCTATTCGACCCCCTATGGCTACACCTTC
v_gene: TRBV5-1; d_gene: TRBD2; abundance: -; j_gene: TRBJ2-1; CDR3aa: CASSSQGTSGTYNEQFF; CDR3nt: TGCGCCAGCAGCTCACAGGGGACTAGCGGGACGTACAATGAGCAGTTCTTC
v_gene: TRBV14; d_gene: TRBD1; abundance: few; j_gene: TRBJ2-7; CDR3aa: CASSRTGQGAGEQYF; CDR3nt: TGTGCCAGCAGCCGAACCGGACAGGGGGCGGGCGAGCAGTACTTC